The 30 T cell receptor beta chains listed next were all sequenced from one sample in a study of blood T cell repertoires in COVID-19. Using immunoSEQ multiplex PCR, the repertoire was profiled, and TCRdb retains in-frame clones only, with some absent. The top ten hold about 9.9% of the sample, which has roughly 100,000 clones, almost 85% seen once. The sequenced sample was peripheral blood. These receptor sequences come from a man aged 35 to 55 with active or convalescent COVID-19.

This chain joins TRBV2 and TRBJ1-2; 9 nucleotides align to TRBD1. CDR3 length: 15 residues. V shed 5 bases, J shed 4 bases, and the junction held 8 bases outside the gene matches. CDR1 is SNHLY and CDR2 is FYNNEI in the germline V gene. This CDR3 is CASSSPGQGRYGYTF. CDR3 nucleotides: TGTGCCAGCAGTTCTCCGGGACAGGGACGCTATGGCTACACCTTC.

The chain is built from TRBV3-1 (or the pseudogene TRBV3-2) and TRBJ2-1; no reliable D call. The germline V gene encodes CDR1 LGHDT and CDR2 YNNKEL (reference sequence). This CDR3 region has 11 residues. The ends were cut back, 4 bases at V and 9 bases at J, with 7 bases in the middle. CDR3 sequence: CASSRLGEQFF. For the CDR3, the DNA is TGTGCCAGCAGCCGACTGGGTGAGCAGTTCTTC.

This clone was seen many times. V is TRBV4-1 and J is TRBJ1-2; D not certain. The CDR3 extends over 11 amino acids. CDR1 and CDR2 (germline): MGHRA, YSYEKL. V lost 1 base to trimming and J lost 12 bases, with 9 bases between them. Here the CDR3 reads CASSQGGMHTF. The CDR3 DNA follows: TGCGCCAGCAGCCAAGGAGGAATGCACACCTTC.

The CDR3 DNA follows: TGTGCCAGCAGCCGACAGGGGCAGACCCAGTACTTC. It translates to CASSRQGQTQYF. The chain uses TRBV6-5 and TRBJ2-5; 8 bases are shared with TRBD1. This CDR3 comprises 12 residues. CDR1 is MNHEY and CDR2 is SVGAGI in the germline V gene. V was pared by 6 bases and J by 6 bases, with 3 bases of the junction left unmatched.

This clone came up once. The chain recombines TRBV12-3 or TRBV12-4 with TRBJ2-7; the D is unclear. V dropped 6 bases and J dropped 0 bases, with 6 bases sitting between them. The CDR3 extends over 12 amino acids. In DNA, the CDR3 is TGTGCCAGCAGCCGTAGCTCCTACGAGCAGTACTTC. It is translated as CASSRSSYEQYF.

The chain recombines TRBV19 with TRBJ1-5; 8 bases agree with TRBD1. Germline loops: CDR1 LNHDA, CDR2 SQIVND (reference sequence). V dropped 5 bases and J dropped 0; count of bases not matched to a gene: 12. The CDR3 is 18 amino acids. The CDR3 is CASSRGGTGGVSNQPQHF. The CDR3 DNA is TGTGCCAGTAGTCGGGGAGGGACAGGAGGGGTTAGCAATCAGCCCCAGCATTTT.

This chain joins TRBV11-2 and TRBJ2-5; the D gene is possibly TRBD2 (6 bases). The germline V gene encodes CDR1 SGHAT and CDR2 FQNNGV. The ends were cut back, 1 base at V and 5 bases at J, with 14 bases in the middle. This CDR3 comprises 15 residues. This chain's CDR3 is CASSLARLGLETQYF. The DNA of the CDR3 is TGTGCCAGCAGCTTAGCCCGACTAGGATTGGAGACCCAGTACTTC.

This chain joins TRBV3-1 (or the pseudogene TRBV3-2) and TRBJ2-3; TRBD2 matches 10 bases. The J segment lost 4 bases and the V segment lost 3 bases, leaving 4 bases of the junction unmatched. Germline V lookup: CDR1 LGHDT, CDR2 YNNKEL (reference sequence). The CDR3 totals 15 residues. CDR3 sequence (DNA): TGTGCCAGCAGCCAGAGCGGGGGGGGGCCAGATACGCAGTATTTT. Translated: CASSQSGGGPDTQYF.

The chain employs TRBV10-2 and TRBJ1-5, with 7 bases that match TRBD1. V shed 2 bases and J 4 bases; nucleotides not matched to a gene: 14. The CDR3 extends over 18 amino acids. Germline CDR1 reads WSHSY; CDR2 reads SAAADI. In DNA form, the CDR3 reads TGCGCCAGCAGTGAGCCTCCTGCCGGGACAGCCTTAAATCAGCCCCAGCATTTT. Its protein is CASSEPPAGTALNQPQHF.

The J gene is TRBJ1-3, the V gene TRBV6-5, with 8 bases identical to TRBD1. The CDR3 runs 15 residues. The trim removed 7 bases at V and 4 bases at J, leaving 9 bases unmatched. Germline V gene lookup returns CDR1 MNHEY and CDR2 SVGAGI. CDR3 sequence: CASIRTGTTGNTIYF. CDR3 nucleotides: TGTGCCAGCATCCGGACAGGGACTACCGGAAACACCATATATTTT.

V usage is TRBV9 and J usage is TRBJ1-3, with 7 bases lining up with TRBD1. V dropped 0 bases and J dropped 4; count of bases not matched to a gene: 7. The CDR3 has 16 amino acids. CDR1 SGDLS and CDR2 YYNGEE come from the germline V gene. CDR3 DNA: TGTGCCAGCAGCGTAGGGTGGGACAGTAGGGGAAACACCATATATTTT. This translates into CASSVGWDSRGNTIYF.

The CDR3 reads CSATDRVKSYEQYF. CDR3 coding DNA: TGCAGTGCTACTGACAGGGTAAAATCCTACGAGCAGTACTTC. This rearrangement joins TRBV20-1 to TRBJ2-7, with 7 bases that match TRBD1. The V gene's germline CDR1 is DFQATT and CDR2 SNEGSKA (reference sequence). The V segment lost 4 bases and the J segment 1 base; nucleotides outside the gene matches: 7. CDR3 length: 14 amino acids.

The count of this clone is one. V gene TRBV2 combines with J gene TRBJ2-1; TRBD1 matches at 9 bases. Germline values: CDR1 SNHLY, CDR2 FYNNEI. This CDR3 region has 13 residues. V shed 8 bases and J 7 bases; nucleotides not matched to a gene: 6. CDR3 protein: CASRDREINEQFF. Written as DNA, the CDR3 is TGTGCCAGCCGGGACAGGGAGATAAATGAGCAGTTCTTC.

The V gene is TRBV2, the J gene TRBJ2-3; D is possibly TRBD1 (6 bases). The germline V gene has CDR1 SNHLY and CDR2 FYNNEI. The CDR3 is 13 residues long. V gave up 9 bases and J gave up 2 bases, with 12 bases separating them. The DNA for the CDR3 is TGTGCCAGTTACAGGGATCCCACAGATACGCAGTATTTT. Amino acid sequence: CASYRDPTDTQYF.

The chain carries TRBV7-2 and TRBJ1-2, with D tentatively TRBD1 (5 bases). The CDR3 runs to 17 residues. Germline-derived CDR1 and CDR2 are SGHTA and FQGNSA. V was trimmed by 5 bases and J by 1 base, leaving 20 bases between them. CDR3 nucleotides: TGTGCCAGCAGCCCAAGGCCCCGGGGAGGGGTTAACTATGGCTACACCTTC. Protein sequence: CASSPRPRGGVNYGYTF.

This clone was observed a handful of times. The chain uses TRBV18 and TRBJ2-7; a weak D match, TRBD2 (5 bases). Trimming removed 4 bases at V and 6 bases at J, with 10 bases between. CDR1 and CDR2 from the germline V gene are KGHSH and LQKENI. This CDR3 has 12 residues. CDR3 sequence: CASSRELGEQYF. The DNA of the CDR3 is TGTGCCAGCTCACGGGAGCTAGGCGAGCAGTACTTC.

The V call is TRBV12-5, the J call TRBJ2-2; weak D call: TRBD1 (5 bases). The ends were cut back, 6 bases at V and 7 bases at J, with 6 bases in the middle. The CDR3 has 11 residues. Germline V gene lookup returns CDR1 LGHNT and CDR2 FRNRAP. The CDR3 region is CASGGVGELFF. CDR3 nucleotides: TGTGCTAGTGGAGGGGTCGGGGAGCTGTTTTTT. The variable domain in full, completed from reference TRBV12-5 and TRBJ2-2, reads DARVTQTPRHKVTEMGQEVTMRCQPILGHNTVFWYRQTMMQGLELLAYFRNRAPLDDSGMPKDRFSAEMPDATLATLKIQPSEPRDSAVYFCASGGVGELFFGEGSRLTVL.

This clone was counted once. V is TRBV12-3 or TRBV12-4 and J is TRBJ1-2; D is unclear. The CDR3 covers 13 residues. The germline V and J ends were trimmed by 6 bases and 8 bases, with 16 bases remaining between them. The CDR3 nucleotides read TGTGCCAGCAGACTTCGAGGGCTTGGAGGCTACACCTTC. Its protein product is CASRLRGLGGYTF.

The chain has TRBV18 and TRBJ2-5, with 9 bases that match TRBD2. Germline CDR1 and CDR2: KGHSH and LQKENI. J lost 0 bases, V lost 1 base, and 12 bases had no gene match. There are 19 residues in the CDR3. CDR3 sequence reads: CASSPQYTRGGRYQETQYF. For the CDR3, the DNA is TGTGCCAGCTCACCACAATATACGCGGGGGGGAAGATACCAAGAGACCCAGTACTTC.

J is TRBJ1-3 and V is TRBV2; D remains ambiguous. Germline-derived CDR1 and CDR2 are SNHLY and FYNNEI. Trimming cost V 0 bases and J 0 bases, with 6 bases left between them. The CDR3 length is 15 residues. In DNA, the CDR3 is TGTGCCAGCAGTGAAGCGCAGGTCTCTGGAAACACCATATATTTT. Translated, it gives CASSEAQVSGNTIYF.

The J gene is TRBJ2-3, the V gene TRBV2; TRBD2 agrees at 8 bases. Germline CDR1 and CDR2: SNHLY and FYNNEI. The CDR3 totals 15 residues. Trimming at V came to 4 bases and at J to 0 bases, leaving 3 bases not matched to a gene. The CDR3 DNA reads TGTGCCAGCAGTGGGACTAGCAGAAGCACAGATACGCAGTATTTT. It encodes CASSGTSRSTDTQYF.

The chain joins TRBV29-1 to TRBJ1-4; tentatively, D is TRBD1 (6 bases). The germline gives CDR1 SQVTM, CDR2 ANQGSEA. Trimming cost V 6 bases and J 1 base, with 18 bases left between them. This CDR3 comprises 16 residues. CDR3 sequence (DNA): TGCAGCGTAGCCCAGGGCAGAGGGGGAACTAATGAAAAACTGTTTTTT. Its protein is CSVAQGRGGTNEKLFF.

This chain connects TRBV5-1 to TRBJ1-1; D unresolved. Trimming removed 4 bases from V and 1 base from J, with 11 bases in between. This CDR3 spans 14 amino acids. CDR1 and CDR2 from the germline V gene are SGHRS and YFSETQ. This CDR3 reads CASSEGLWNTEAFF. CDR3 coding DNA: TGCGCCAGCAGCGAAGGACTTTGGAACACTGAAGCTTTCTTT.

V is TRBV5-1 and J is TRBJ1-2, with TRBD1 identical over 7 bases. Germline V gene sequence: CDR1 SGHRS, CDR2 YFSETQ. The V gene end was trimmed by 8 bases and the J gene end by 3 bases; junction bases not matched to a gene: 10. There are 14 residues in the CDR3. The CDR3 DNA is TGCGCCAGTAATACAGGGGAGAAGGACTATGGCTACACCTTC. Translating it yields CASNTGEKDYGYTF.

The CDR3 region is CASRPTVATNEKLFF. CDR3 coding DNA: TGTGCCAGCAGACCCACAGTGGCAACTAATGAAAAACTGTTTTTT. J is TRBJ1-4 and V is TRBV2, with D uncertain. Per the germline V gene, CDR1 is SNHLY and CDR2 is FYNNEI. This CDR3 is built from 15 residues. Trimming stripped 6 bases from V and 0 bases from J, with 11 bases between.

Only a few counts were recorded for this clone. DNA of the CDR3: TGTGCCAGCAGAATGGGGACAGGGTGGAATCAGCCCCAGCATTTT. Translated: CASRMGTGWNQPQHF. This chain links TRBV7-2 with TRBJ1-5; 9 bases match TRBD1. The CDR3 has 15 amino acids. V lost 6 bases, J lost 4 bases, and 7 bases stayed unmatched. Looked up from germline, CDR1 is SGHTA and CDR2 is FQGNSA.

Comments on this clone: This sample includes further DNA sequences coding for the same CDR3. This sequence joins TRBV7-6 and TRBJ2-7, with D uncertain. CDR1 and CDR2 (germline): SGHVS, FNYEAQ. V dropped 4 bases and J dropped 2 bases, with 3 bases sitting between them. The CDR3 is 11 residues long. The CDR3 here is CASSSTYEQYF. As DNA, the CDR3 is TGTGCCAGCAGCTCCACCTACGAGCAGTACTTC.

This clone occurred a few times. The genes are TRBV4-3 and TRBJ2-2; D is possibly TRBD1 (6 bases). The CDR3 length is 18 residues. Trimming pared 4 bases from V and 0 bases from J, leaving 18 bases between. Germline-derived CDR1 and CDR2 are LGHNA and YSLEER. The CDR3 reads CASSLSRGWTSNTGELFF. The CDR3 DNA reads TGCGCCAGCAGCCTTTCTAGGGGGTGGACCTCGAACACCGGGGAGCTGTTTTTT.

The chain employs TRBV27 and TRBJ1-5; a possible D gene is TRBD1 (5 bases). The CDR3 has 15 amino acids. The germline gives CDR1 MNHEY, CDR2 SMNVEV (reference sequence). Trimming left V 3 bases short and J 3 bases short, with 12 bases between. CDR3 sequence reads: CASSFRGVDNQPQHF. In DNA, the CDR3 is TGTGCCAGCAGTTTTCGGGGGGTGGACAATCAGCCCCAGCATTTT.

The CDR3 is CASNGGGNSPLHF. DNA of the CDR3: TGTGCCAGCAATGGGGGGGGGAATTCACCCCTCCACTTT. The genes are TRBV6-6 and TRBJ1-6, with D possibly matching TRBD1 (5 bases). V lost 7 bases and J 7 bases, leaving 11 bases between the germline ends. In germline, CDR1 is MNHNY, CDR2 SVGAGI (reference sequence). The length of the CDR3 is 13 residues.